Sequencing of this T cell receptor (beta chain) was carried out in a study of early T cells in non-severe SARS-CoV-2 infection. Study details: Sequencing input comprised bulk RNA from unsorted whole blood; chain pairing was not available.

A single record per CDR3 protein comes from TCRdb applying MiXCR to the 5' RACE reads. In the table there are some 83,000 distinct CDR3 sequences, about 9.4% of which are singletons. Only a few counts were recorded for this clonotype. This receptor was obtained from an adult who was a healthcare worker with PCR-confirmed SARS-CoV-2 infection or an uninfected control (not recorded which). Sequences were derived from whole blood, sampled at baseline.

CDR3 residues: CASSSRQGPVEEQYF. CDR3 sequence (DNA): TGTGCCAGCAGCTCCCGACAGGGTCCCGTGGAGGAGCAGTACTTC. The V and J genes are TRBV7-9 and TRBJ2-7, with 7 positions matching TRBD1. CDR3 length equals 15 residues. Germline loops: CDR1 SEHNR, CDR2 FQNEAQ (reference sequence). Unmatched junction bases numbered 13, after V lost 4 bases and J lost 7 bases. Supplemented by reference TRBV7-9 and TRBJ2-7, the full variable domain reads DTGVSQNPRHKITKRGQNVTFRCDPISEHNRLYWYRQTLGQGPEFLTYFQNEAQLEKSRLLSDRFSAERPKGSFSTLEIQRTEQGDSAMYLCASSSRQGPVEEQYFGPGTRLTVT.